One and the same sample provided the 28 T cell receptor beta chains below, sequenced in a study of blood T cells in healthy people across ages. Primed by a sample-barcoded 5' primer and a J-beta primer mix, a second PCR proceeded for about 6 to 11 cycles. TCRdb itself ran the 5' RACE reads through MiXCR, one entry per CDR3 protein. The sample lists some 880,000 distinct CDR3 sequences; under 40% were seen once. The specimen sequenced was blood. Receptor source: a man aged 18 to 29 in good health.

Only a few counts were recorded for this clonotype. The chain couples TRBV12-3 or TRBV12-4 to TRBJ1-2; weak D call: TRBD1 (5 bases). This CDR3 comprises 13 residues. V dropped 5 bases and J dropped 6 bases, with 13 bases sitting between them. CDR3 protein: CASSVRQGDGYTF. CDR3 DNA sequence: TGTGCCAGCAGTGTACGGCAGGGAGATGGCTACACCTTC.

This clonotype showed up just a few times. The rearrangement uses TRBV4-2 and TRBJ1-1; D is perhaps TRBD1 (5 bases). V shed 1 base and J shed 3 bases, with 12 bases lying between them. Per germline, CDR1 LGHNA and CDR2 YNFKEQ. There are 15 residues in the CDR3. CDR3 sequence (DNA): TGTGCCAGCAGCCAAGGTCCGCAGGGTTACACTGAAGCTTTCTTT. The encoded protein is CASSQGPQGYTEAFF.

Comment on this clonotype: A single base separates this from a much larger clone, so it may be a read error. The V and J genes are TRBV5-5 and TRBJ2-1; TRBD1 matches at 7 bases. The CDR3 contains 16 residues. CDR1 and CDR2 from the germline V gene are SGHKS and YYEKEE (reference sequence). The CDR3 here is CAGSNDRASSYNEQFF. CDR3 in DNA: TGTGCCGGCAGCAACGACAGGGCGAGCTCCTACAATGAGCAGTTCTTC. Using reference TRBV5-5 and TRBJ2-1 for the parts outside the CDR3, the full variable domain is DAGVTQSPTHLIKTRGQQVTLRCSPISGHKSVSWYQQVLGQGPQFIFQYYEKEERGRGNFPDRFSARQFPNYSSELNVNALLLGDSALYLCAGSNDRASSYNEQFFGPGTRLTVL.

V usage is TRBV27 and J usage is TRBJ1-5; 7 positions agree with TRBD1. Trimming cost V 4 bases and J 6 bases; bases outside gene matches: 9. This CDR3 spans 15 amino acids. Germline V CDR1 and CDR2: MNHEY, SMNVEV (reference sequence). This CDR3 is CASSWSYRGSQPQHF. The CDR3 DNA follows: TGTGCCAGCAGTTGGAGCTACAGGGGAAGTCAGCCCCAGCATTTT.

This chain uses TRBV7-6 with TRBJ2-1; weak D call: TRBD2 (5 bases). This CDR3 region has 14 residues. Trimming pared 5 bases from V and 6 bases from J, leaving 14 bases between. Germline V gene data show CDR1 as SGHVS and CDR2 as FNYEAQ. CDR3 in DNA: TGTGCCAGCAGCGAGAGTTGGGAGATCAATGAGCAGTTCTTC. Its protein product is CASSESWEINEQFF.

The rearrangement joins TRBV20-1 to TRBJ2-5; 8 nucleotides line up with TRBD2. V trimming: 5 bases; J trimming: 7 bases; junction bases outside the gene matches: 6. The CDR3 covers 12 residues. Germline loops: CDR1 DFQATT, CDR2 SNEGSKA (reference sequence). In DNA, the CDR3 is TGCAGTGCTCCCGGGGGGGGAGGGACCCAGTACTTC. It yields the protein CSAPGGGGTQYF.

The J gene is TRBJ2-1, the V gene TRBV29-1; weak D call: TRBD1 (5 bases). From germline, CDR1 is SQVTM and CDR2 ANQGSEA. The CDR3 runs to 14 residues. The V gene lost 4 bases and the J gene lost 2 bases, with 12 bases spanning the gap. The CDR3 protein is CSVGGRAAYNEQFF. The CDR3 coding sequence is TGCAGCGTTGGTGGCAGGGCGGCCTACAATGAGCAGTTCTTC.

The chain combines TRBV5-1 with TRBJ2-7; TRBD2 agrees at 10 bases. V shed 4 bases, J shed 2 bases, and the junction held 6 bases outside the gene matches. The V gene's germline CDR1 is SGHRS and CDR2 YFSETQ. There are 15 residues in the CDR3. CDR3 nucleotides: TGCGCCAGCAGCGAGGGACTAGCGAGTACCTACGAGCAGTACTTC. It encodes CASSEGLASTYEQYF.

A remark on this clonotype: A much larger clone lies a single base off, so this may be a read error. The V call is TRBV10-3, the J call TRBJ2-5; maybe TRBD2 (6 bases). Germline lookup yields CDR1 ENHRY and CDR2 SYGVKD. V lost 3 bases to trimming and J lost 0 bases, with 14 bases between them. The CDR3 is made up of 16 amino acids. The CDR3 is CAISDLAGGDQETQYF. As DNA, the CDR3 is TGTGCCATCAGTGATCTGGCAGGCGGGGACCAAGAGACCCAGTACTTC.

V is TRBV12-3 or TRBV12-4 and J is TRBJ2-2; 8 nucleotides agree with TRBD1. J gave up 3 bases and V 6 bases, and 6 bases lay outside the gene matches. The CDR3 loop spans 15 amino acids. CDR3 nucleotides: TGTGCCAGCAGGAAGACGGACAGGGACACCGGGGAGCTGTTTTTT. Translated: CASRKTDRDTGELFF.

This clonotype was detected a few times. V and J are TRBV7-2 and TRBJ2-4; D is possibly TRBD2 (6 bases). The CDR3 has 15 residues. The V end was cut by 5 bases, the J end by 4 bases, with 15 bases between. The germline gives CDR1 SGHTA, CDR2 FQGNSA. CDR3 nucleotide sequence: TGTGCCAGCAGCCCATCATGGGGGAGGAAAAACATTCAGTACTTC. This codes for CASSPSWGRKNIQYF.

This clonotype was recorded only once. The CDR3 coding sequence is TGTGCCAGCAGTTACTCGGGGGGGAGGTTCACTGAAGCTTTCTTT. Its protein product is CASSYSGGRFTEAFF. The chain links TRBV6-5 to TRBJ1-1, with D maybe TRBD1 (5 bases). Germline CDR1 MNHEY, CDR2 SVGAGI. This CDR3 is built from 15 residues. V lost 0 bases, J lost 4 bases, and 12 bases lay in between.

On this clonotype: A clone one base away is much larger, so this may be a read error. The chain employs TRBV20-1 and TRBJ2-1; no reliable D call. The CDR3 covers 14 residues. Germline lookup yields CDR1 DFQATT and CDR2 SNEGSKA (reference sequence). The CDR3 DNA follows: TGCAGTGCTAGAGGGACCCAAGCCTACAATGGGCAGTTCTTC. Its protein is CSARGTQAYNGQFF.

The chain uses TRBV20-1 and TRBJ1-5; a weak D match, TRBD1 (5 bases). CDR1 is DFQATT, CDR2 SNEGSKA, per germline (reference sequence). Trimming took 1 base from V and 9 from J, leaving 19 bases between them. There are 15 residues in the CDR3. The CDR3 nucleotides read TGCAGTGCTAGAGTAGGGGTAAAGGACCCAGGGCCCCAGCATTTT. It is translated as CSARVGVKDPGPQHF.

The genes are TRBV20-1 and TRBJ2-3, with D perhaps being TRBD1 or TRBD2 (5 bases each). Trimming took 4 bases from V and 2 from J, leaving 16 bases between them. There are 15 residues in the CDR3. CDR1 and CDR2 from the germline V gene are DFQATT and SNEGSKA (reference sequence). CDR3 coding DNA: TGCAGTGCTAATCCCCCCCGGGGCGACACAGATACGCAGTATTTT. Its translation is CSANPPRGDTDTQYF.

This clonotype was found many times. The rearrangement joins TRBV7-2 to TRBJ1-2; TRBD1 matches 8 bases. Per the germline V gene, CDR1 is SGHTA and CDR2 is FQGNSA. The trim removed 5 bases at V and 3 bases at J, leaving 5 bases unmatched. The CDR3 spans 14 residues. As DNA, the CDR3 is TGTGCCAGCAGCCGTAACAGGGGGGACTATGGCTACACCTTC. Protein product: CASSRNRGDYGYTF.

This clonotype was seen more than once but under ten times. V usage is TRBV7-2 and J usage is TRBJ2-3; 11 bases align to TRBD2. V was clipped by 5 bases and J by 2 bases; unmatched bases: 6. This CDR3 is 16 amino acids long. The germline gives CDR1 SGHTA, CDR2 FQGNSA. The chain's CDR3 is CASSPLAGGATDTQYF. The CDR3 bases are TGTGCCAGCAGCCCTCTAGCGGGGGGAGCCACAGATACGCAGTATTTT.

This clonotype has more than one count but fewer than ten. This rearrangement joins TRBV5-1 to TRBJ2-1; weak D call: TRBD2 (7 bases). Germline-derived CDR1 and CDR2 are SGHRS and YFSETQ. The CDR3 length is 13 residues. Trimming removed 0 bases at V and 11 bases at J, with 12 bases between. In DNA, the CDR3 is TGCGCCAGCAGCTTGGTTGGGGGGGCCAAGCAGTTCTTC. As protein: CASSLVGGAKQFF. The variable domain in full, completed from reference TRBV5-1 and TRBJ2-1, reads KAGVTQTPRYLIKTRGQQVTLSCSPISGHRSVSWYQQTPGQGLQFLFEYFSETQRNKGNFPGRFSGRQFSNSRSEMNVSTLELGDSALYLCASSLVGGAKQFFGPGTRLTVL.

This chain connects TRBV6-5 to TRBJ2-5, with D perhaps matching TRBD1 (6 bases). The V gene's germline CDR1 is MNHEY and CDR2 SVGAGI. The CDR3 length is 12 residues. Trimming took 6 bases from V and 11 from J, leaving 16 bases between them. The CDR3 protein is CASRSTGPEQYF. CDR3 bases: TGTGCCAGCAGGAGTACAGGGCCGGAGCAGTACTTC.

In this sample, this clonotype turned up a few times. This chain connects TRBV12-3 or TRBV12-4 to TRBJ1-5, with 7 nucleotides matching TRBD1. The CDR3 is 13 residues long. V lost 6 bases to trimming and J lost 5 bases; unmatched junction nucleotides: 4. CDR3 bases: TGTGCCAGCAGCCCCGACAGGGATCAGCCCCAGCATTTT. This encodes CASSPDRDQPQHF.

This clonotype was found a few times. The rearrangement joins TRBV7-2 to TRBJ2-1; no clear D gene. CDR3 length: 14 residues. Trimming shortened V by 5 bases and J by 6 bases, and 14 bases separated the two germline ends. Germline V gene data show CDR1 as SGHTA and CDR2 as FQGNSA. The CDR3: CASSLRLRSNEQFF. As DNA, the CDR3 is TGTGCCAGCAGCCTCCGACTGCGATCCAATGAGCAGTTCTTC.

This chain uses TRBV2 with TRBJ2-3, with TRBD2 as a possible D gene (7 bases). This CDR3 spans 16 amino acids. Deletions cut 3 bases from V and 0 bases from J, with 13 bases between. Germline CDR1 is SNHLY and CDR2 is FYNNEI. CDR3: CASSDLRGPSTDTQYF. CDR3 sequence (DNA): TGTGCCAGCAGTGACTTGCGGGGGCCTAGCACAGATACGCAGTATTTT.

This clonotype has more than one count but fewer than ten. The chain joins TRBV3-1 to TRBJ2-1; D ambiguous. The germline V gene has CDR1 LGHDT and CDR2 YNNKEL (reference sequence). Trimming removed 4 bases from V and 1 base from J, with 11 bases in between. There are 15 residues in the CDR3. CDR3 sequence reads: CASSLDVRSYNEQFF. The CDR3 region has the DNA TGTGCCAGCAGCCTAGACGTGCGATCCTACAATGAGCAGTTCTTC.

This chain uses TRBV7-2 with TRBJ2-1, with 7 bases matching TRBD1. This CDR3 spans 16 amino acids. Germline V gives CDR1 SGHTA, CDR2 FQGNSA. V trimming: 0 bases; J trimming: 10 bases; junction bases outside the gene matches: 12. The CDR3 here is CASSLAQDRPSYEQFF. The CDR3 coding sequence is TGTGCCAGCAGCTTAGCCCAGGACAGGCCCTCCTACGAGCAGTTCTTC.

This rearrangement joins TRBV5-1 to TRBJ2-3; D uncertain. Between the trimmed V and J ends, which lost 6 bases and 0 bases, there was a span of 11 bases. The CDR3 contains 14 residues. CDR1 is SGHRS and CDR2 is YFSETQ in the germline V gene. The CDR3 spells CASKEISSTDTQYF. CDR3 sequence (DNA): TGCGCCAGCAAGGAGATTTCTAGCACAGATACGCAGTATTTT.

Only a few counts were recorded for this clonotype. The rearrangement uses TRBV6-2 or TRBV6-3 and TRBJ1-5, with 7 bases lining up with TRBD1. This CDR3 has 16 residues. The ends lost 0 bases at V and 6 bases at J; junction bases unmatched: 8. Germline V lookup: CDR1 MNHEY, CDR2 SVGEGT. The CDR3 spells CASSYSWRGRSQPQHF. The CDR3 DNA reads as TGTGCCAGCAGTTACTCTTGGAGGGGGCGAAGTCAGCCCCAGCATTTT.

V usage is TRBV5-5 and J usage is TRBJ2-2, with D unclear. Looked up from germline, CDR1 is SGHKS and CDR2 is YYEKEE (reference sequence). The CDR3 totals 18 residues. V was cut by 4 bases and J by 0 bases, with 19 bases left in between. The CDR3 sequence is CASSPNYPLGANTGELFF. The CDR3 DNA reads TGTGCCAGCAGCCCGAATTACCCCCTTGGCGCGAACACCGGGGAGCTGTTTTTT.

The chain has TRBV4-1 and TRBJ2-3; D is possibly TRBD1 (6 bases). The CDR3 spans 16 residues. Germline V CDR1 and CDR2: MGHRA, YSYEKL. V dropped 6 bases and J dropped 0 bases, with 16 bases sitting between them. This chain's CDR3 is CASSGYSRGSTDTQYF. The CDR3 DNA reads as TGCGCCAGCAGTGGTTACTCGAGGGGGAGCACAGATACGCAGTATTTT.